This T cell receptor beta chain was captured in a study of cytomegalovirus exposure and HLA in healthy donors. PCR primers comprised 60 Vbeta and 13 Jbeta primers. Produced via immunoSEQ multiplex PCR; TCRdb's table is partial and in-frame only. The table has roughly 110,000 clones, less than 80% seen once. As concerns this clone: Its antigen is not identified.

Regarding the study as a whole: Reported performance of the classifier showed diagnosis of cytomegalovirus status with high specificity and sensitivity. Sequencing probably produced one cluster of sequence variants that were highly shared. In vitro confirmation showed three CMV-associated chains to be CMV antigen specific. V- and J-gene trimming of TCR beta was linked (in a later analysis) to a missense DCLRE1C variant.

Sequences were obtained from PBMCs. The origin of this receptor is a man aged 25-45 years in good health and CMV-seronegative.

This CDR3 reads CASSRGTGDDYGYTF. In DNA, the CDR3 is TGTGCCAGCAGCCGCGGGACAGGGGACGACTATGGCTACACCTTC. This chain joins TRBV4-2 and TRBJ1-2, with TRBD1 matching 10 bases. J lost 3 bases, V lost 4 bases, and 5 bases had no gene match. The CDR3 runs 15 residues. CDR1 is LGHNA and CDR2 is YNFKEQ in the germline V gene.